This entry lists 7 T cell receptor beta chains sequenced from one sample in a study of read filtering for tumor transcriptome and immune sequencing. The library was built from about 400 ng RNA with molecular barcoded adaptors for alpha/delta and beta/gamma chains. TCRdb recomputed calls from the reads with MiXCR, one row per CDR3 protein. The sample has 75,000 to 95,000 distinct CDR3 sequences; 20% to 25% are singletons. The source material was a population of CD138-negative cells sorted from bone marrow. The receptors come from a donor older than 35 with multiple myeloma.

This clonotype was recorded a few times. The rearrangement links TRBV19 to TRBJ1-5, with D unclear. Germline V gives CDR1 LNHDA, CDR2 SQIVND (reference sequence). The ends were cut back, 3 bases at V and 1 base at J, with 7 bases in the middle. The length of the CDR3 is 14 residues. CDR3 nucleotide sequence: TGTGCCAGTAGTATCGGCACGAGCAATCAGCCCCAGCATTTT. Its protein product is CASSIGTSNQPQHF.

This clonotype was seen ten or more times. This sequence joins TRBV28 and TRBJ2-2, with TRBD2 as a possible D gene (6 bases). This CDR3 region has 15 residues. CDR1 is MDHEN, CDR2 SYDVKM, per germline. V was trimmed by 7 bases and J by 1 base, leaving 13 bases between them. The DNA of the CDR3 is TGTGCCAGCACCCCAGGAGGGGTGAACACCGGGGAGCTGTTTTTT. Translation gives CASTPGGVNTGELFF.

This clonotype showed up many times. The CDR3 here is CASSQNADQETQYF. In DNA, the CDR3 is TGCGCCAGCAGCCAGAACGCGGATCAAGAGACCCAGTACTTC. J is TRBJ2-5 and V is TRBV5-1, with D hard to call. Germline V lookup: CDR1 SGHRS, CDR2 YFSETQ. V lost 4 bases, J lost 2 bases, and 12 bases lay in between. The length of the CDR3 is 14 residues.

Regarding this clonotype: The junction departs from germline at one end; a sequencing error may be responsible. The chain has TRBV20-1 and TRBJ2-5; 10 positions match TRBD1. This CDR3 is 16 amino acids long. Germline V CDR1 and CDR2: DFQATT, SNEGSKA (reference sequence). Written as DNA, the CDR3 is TGCAGTGCTGAAGACAGGGGGCGCCGGTACCAAGAGACCCAGTGCTTC. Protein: CSAEDRGRRYQETQCF.

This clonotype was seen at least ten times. The CDR3 DNA sequence: TGCGCCAGCAGCTTGGAATCTAGTCGATCTTATGAGCAGTTCTTC. Translating it yields CASSLESSRSYEQFF. The genes are TRBV5-1 and TRBJ2-1, with D unclear. Germline V CDR1 and CDR2: SGHRS, YFSETQ. The CDR3 totals 15 residues. Trimming left V 0 bases short and J 8 bases short, with 15 bases between. Drawing the rest from reference TRBV5-1 and TRBJ2-1, the complete variable domain is KAGVTQTPRYLIKTRGQQVTLSCSPISGHRSVSWYQQTPGQGLQFLFEYFSETQRNKGNFPGRFSGRQFSNSRSEMNVSTLELGDSALYLCASSLESSRSYEQFFGPGTRLTVL.

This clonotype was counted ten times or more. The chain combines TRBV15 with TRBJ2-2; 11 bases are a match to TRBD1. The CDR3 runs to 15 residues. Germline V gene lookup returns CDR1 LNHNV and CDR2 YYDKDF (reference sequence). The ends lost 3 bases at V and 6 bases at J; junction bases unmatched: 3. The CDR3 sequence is CATSRPGQGAGELFF. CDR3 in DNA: TGTGCCACCAGCAGGCCGGGACAGGGGGCCGGGGAGCTGTTTTTT.

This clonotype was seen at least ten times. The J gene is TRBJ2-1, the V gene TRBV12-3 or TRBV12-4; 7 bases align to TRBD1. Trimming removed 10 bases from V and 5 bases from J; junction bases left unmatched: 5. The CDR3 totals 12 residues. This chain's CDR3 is CATDGTDNEQFF. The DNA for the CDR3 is TGTGCCACCGACGGGACAGACAATGAGCAGTTCTTC.